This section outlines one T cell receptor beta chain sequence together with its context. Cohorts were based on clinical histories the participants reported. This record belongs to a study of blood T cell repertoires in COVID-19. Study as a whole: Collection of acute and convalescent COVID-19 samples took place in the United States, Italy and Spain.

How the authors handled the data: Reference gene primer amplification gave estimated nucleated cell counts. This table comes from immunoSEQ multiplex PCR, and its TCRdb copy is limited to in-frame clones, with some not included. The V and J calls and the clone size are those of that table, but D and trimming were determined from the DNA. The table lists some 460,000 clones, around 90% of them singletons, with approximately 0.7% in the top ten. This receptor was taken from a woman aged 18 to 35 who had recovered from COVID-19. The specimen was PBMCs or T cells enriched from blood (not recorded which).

CDR3 sequence: CASSGVNGYTF. DNA of the CDR3: TGTGCCAGCAGCGGGGTGAATGGCTACACCTTC. This chain connects TRBV6-5 to TRBJ1-2; D is unclear. The CDR3 totals 11 residues. From germline, CDR1 is MNHEY and CDR2 SVGAGI. Trimming cost V 6 bases and J 6 bases, with 8 bases left between them.